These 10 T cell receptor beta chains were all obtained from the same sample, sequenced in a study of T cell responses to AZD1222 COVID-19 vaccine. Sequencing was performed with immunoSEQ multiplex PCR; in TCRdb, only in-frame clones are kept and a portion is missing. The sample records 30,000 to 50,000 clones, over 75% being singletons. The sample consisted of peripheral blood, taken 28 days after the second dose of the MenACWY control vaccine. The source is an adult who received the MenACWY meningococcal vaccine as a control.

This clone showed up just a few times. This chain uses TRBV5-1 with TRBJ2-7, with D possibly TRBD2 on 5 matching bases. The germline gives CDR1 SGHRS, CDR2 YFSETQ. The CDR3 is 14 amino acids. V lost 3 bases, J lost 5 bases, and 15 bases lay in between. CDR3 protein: CASSSTKPGDEQYF. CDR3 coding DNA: TGCGCCAGCAGCTCTACGAAACCCGGGGACGAGCAGTACTTC.

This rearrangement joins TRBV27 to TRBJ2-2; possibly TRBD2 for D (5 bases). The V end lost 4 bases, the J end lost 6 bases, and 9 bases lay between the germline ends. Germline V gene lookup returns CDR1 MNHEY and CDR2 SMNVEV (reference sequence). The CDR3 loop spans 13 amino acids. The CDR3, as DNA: TGTGCCAGCAGTTCGAGGGTTGCCGGGGAGCTGTTTTTT. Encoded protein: CASSSRVAGELFF.

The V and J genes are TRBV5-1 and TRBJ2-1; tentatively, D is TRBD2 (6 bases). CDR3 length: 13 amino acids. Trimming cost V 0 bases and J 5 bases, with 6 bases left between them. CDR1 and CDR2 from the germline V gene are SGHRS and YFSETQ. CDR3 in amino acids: CASSLGLDNEQFF. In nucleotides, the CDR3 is TGCGCCAGCAGCTTGGGACTAGACAATGAGCAGTTCTTC.

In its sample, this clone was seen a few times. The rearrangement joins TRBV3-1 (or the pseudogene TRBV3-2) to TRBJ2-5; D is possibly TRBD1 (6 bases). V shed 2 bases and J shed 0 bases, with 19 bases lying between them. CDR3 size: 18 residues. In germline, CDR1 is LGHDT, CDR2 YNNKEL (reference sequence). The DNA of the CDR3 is TGTGCCAGCAGCCAAAAGGGGTGGACAGATACGTACCAAGAGACCCAGTACTTC. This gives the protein CASSQKGWTDTYQETQYF.

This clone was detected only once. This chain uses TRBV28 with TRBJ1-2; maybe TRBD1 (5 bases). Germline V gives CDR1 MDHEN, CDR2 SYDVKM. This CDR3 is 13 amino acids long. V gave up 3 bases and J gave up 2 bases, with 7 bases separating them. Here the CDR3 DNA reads TGTGCCAGCAGTTTGGGGCGGAACTATGGCTACACCTTC. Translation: CASSLGRNYGYTF.

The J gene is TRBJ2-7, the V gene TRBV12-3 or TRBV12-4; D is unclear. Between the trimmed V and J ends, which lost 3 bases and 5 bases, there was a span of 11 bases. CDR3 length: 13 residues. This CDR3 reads CASSFFLRDEQYF. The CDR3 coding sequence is TGTGCCAGCAGTTTTTTCCTTCGGGACGAGCAGTACTTC.

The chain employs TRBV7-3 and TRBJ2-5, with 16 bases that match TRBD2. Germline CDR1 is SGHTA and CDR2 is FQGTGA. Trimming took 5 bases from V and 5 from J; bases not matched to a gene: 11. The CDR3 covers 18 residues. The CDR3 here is CASSPGTSGRGFGETQYF. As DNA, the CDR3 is TGTGCCAGCAGCCCTGGGACTAGCGGGAGGGGTTTCGGGGAGACCCAGTACTTC.

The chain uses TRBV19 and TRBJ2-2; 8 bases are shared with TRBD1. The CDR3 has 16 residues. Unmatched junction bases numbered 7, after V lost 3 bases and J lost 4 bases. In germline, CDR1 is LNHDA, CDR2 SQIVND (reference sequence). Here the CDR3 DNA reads TGTGCCAGTAGTATGGGGCAGGGGGCAGGCACCGGGGAGCTGTTTTTT. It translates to CASSMGQGAGTGELFF.

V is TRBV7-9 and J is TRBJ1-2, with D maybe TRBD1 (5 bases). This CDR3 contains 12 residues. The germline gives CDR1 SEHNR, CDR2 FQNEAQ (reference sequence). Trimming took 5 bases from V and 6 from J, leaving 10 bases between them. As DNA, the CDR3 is TGTGCCAGCAGCCCCGGGACGGATGGCTACACCTTC. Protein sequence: CASSPGTDGYTF.

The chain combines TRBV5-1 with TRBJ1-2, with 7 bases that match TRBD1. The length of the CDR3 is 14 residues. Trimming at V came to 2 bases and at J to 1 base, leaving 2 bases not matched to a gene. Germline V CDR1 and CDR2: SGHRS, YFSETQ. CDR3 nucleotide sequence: TGCGCCAGCAGCTTCGCAGGGGGTAACTATGGCTACACCTTC. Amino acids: CASSFAGGNYGYTF. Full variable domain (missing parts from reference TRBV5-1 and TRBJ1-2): KAGVTQTPRYLIKTRGQQVTLSCSPISGHRSVSWYQQTPGQGLQFLFEYFSETQRNKGNFPGRFSGRQFSNSRSEMNVSTLELGDSALYLCASSFAGGNYGYTFGSGTRLTVV.